The 10 T cell receptor beta chains reported below all come from one sample, sequenced in a study of cytomegalovirus exposure and HLA in healthy donors. PCR employed 60 Vbeta and 13 Jbeta primers. Assay: immunoSEQ multiplex PCR; the TCRdb copy retains only in-frame clones and omits some. The sample has around 130,000 clones; roughly 79% are singletons. The sample comprised PBMCs. Every receptor here comes from a woman aged 18-30 years in good health and CMV-seronegative.

The J gene is TRBJ2-2, the V gene TRBV23-1; no clear D gene. TRBV23-1 counts as an open reading frame of uncertain function. V lost 2 bases and J 2 bases, leaving 12 bases between the germline ends. The CDR3 totals 16 residues. This CDR3 reads CASSQIRVRNTGELFF. The CDR3 nucleotides are TGCGCCAGCAGTCAAATTCGGGTCAGAAACACCGGGGAGCTGTTTTTT.

The CDR3 region is CSVERRDTQYF. The CDR3 DNA reads as TGCAGCGTTGAAAGGAGAGATACGCAGTATTTT. The gene calls are TRBV29-1 and TRBJ2-3; D is uncertain. The CDR3 loop spans 11 amino acids. V was clipped by 2 bases and J by 5 bases, with 5 bases between them. CDR1 is SQVTM and CDR2 is ANQGSEA in the germline V gene.

The chain carries TRBV10-3 and TRBJ2-6; weak D call: TRBD1 (6 bases). This CDR3 region has 13 residues. The V and J ends lost 9 bases and 4 bases respectively, with 10 bases between them. Germline CDR1 and CDR2: ENHRY and SYGVKD. CDR3 amino acids: CAITGQGANVLTF. The CDR3, as DNA: TGTGCCATTACAGGGCAGGGGGCCAACGTCCTGACTTTC.

The gene calls are TRBV30 and TRBJ2-7; D might be TRBD1 (5 bases). This CDR3 has 16 residues. V dropped 2 bases and J dropped 0 bases, with 17 bases sitting between them. The germline gives CDR1 GTSNPN, CDR2 SVGIG (reference sequence). Here the CDR3 DNA reads TGTGCCTGGAGTTGGGATGGGGCAGGGATCTCCTACGAGCAGTACTTC. Its protein product is CAWSWDGAGISYEQYF.

CDR3: CASRSCGYTF. Written as DNA, the CDR3 is TGCGCCAGCAGATCGTGTGGCTACACCTTC. The chain uses TRBV10-1 and TRBJ1-2; D not certain. The CDR3 runs 10 residues. Germline-derived CDR1 and CDR2 are WNHNN and SYGVQD (reference sequence). V was cut by 6 bases and J by 7 bases, with 6 bases left in between.

The chain couples TRBV12-5 to TRBJ1-2; maybe TRBD1 (5 bases). Germline CDR1 and CDR2: LGHNT and FRNRAP. The CDR3 has 17 residues. V was pared by 1 base and J by 0 bases, with 15 bases between. The CDR3: CASGLDNLRGSNYGYTF. In DNA, the CDR3 is TGTGCTAGTGGTTTGGATAACTTAAGGGGATCTAACTATGGCTACACCTTC.

V is TRBV11-2 and J is TRBJ2-2; D may be TRBD1 (5 bases). Trimming took 8 bases from V and 1 from J, leaving 8 bases between them. The length of the CDR3 is 13 residues. Per the germline V gene, CDR1 is SGHAT and CDR2 is FQNNGV. The CDR3 sequence: CASGAGNTGELFF. The CDR3 DNA reads TGTGCCAGCGGGGCTGGGAACACCGGGGAGCTGTTTTTT.

This chain joins TRBV5-4 and TRBJ2-7; D ambiguous. Looked up from germline, CDR1 is SGHNT and CDR2 is YYREEE (reference sequence). With 0 bases removed from V and 6 bases from J, the gap between germline ends came to 7 bases. The CDR3 sequence is 12 residues long. For the CDR3, the DNA is TGTGCCAGCAGCTTGGACAGCTCCGAGCAGTACTTC. This sequence encodes CASSLDSSEQYF. The whole variable domain, filled in from reference TRBV5-4 and TRBJ2-7, reads ETGVTQSPTHLIKTRGQQVTLRCSSQSGHNTVSWYQQALGQGPQFIFQYYREEENGRGNFPPRFSGLQFPNYSSELNVNALELDDSALYLCASSLDSSEQYFGPGTRLTVT.

The CDR3 DNA reads as TGTGCCGACGGGACAGGGCACACCGGGGAGCTGTTTTTT. Translation gives CADGTGHTGELFF. The genes are TRBV2 and TRBJ2-2, with 9 bases matching TRBD1. With V trimmed by 11 bases and J by 3 bases, 4 bases remained unmatched. This CDR3 is built from 13 residues. Germline CDR1 SNHLY, CDR2 FYNNEI.

On this clone itself: The limits of the CDR3 on the DNA are not certain, so only TCRdb's listed CDR3 is given. The chain joins TRBV6-1 to TRBJ2-7; the table's D call TRBD1 went unverified against the DNA. Including both end residues, the CDR3 is 17 amino acids long. Germline loops: CDR1 MNHNS, CDR2 SASEGT. CDR3 residues: CASSALRARGVPYEQYF.